This is a list of T cell receptor beta chains from one sample in a study of metastatic and nonmetastatic thyroid tumors. From the PCR reads, TCRdb re-called clones with MiXCR. The top ten clones hold approximately 20% of a sample with just over 40,000 clones, over 9.5% of them seen once. Material: blood. These receptors all come from a female donor with papillary thyroid cancer or a benign thyroid nodule (not recorded which). Some clones in this sample may be carry-over from other donors' samples. CDR3s include the opening cysteine and the closing phenylalanine or tryptophan. D genes are given only for firm matches. Only part of the rows carry a size: once, few, many, or a class if the clone is expanded.

CASSPPYTGELFF | TGCGCCAGCAGCCCTCCCTATACCGGGGAGCTGTTTTTT | TRBV10-1 | 13 | . | TRBJ2-2 | many
CASSRGEQFF | TGTGCCAGCAGCAGAGGGGAGCAGTTCTTC | TRBV11-2 | 10 | . | TRBJ2-1 | many
CSALRTVTYEQYF | TGCAGTGCCCTCAGGACAGTAACCTACGAGCAGTACTTC | TRBV20-1 | 13 | . | TRBJ2-7 | many
CASSYSRGNTIYF | TGTGCCAGCAGTTACTCGCGTGGAAACACCATATATTTT | TRBV6-5 | 13 | . | TRBJ1-3 | few
CASSPISGGNTEAFF | TGTGCCAGCAGTCCGATCTCGGGTGGGAACACTGAAGCTTTCTTT | TRBV6-2/TRBV6-3 | 15 | . | TRBJ1-1 | many
CASRRRQATNTEAFF | TGCGCCAGCAGGAGACGACAGGCAACGAACACTGAAGCTTTCTTT | TRBV5-1 | 15 | . | TRBJ1-1 | many
CASSITLDSYEQYF | TGTGCCAGCAGCATCACCCTGGACTCCTACGAGCAGTACTTC | TRBV7-6 | 14 | . | TRBJ2-7 | .
CASSSGRDGTGNTIYF | TGTGCCAGCAGCTCAGGCCGGGACGGAACTGGAAACACCATATATTTT | TRBV11-1 | 16 | . | TRBJ1-3 | many
CSARGTWDAYYDQYF | TGCAGTGCTAGGGGGACATGGGACGCTTACTACGATCAGTACTTC | TRBV20-1 | 15 | . | TRBJ2-7 | .
CASSFRSGTGPGTQYF | TGCGCCAGCAGCTTCCGATCCGGGACAGGGCCGGGGACCCAGTACTTC | TRBV5-1 | 16 | TRBD1 | TRBJ2-5 | many
CASSCSNTEAFF | TGTGCCAGCAGCTGTTCGAACACTGAAGCTTTCTTT | TRBV9 | 12 | . | TRBJ1-1 | .
CASSEALRETGSPLHF | TGTGCCAGCAGTGAAGCGCTAAGGGAGACGGGGTCACCCCTCCACTTT | TRBV2 | 16 | . | TRBJ1-6 | many
CASSPGLPHGELFF | TGTGCCAGCAGTCCGGGTCTCCCTCACGGGGAGCTGTTTTTT | TRBV27 | 14 | . | TRBJ2-2 | .
CASSGDRNPSNQPQHF | TGCGCCAGCAGTGGGGACAGGAACCCTAGCAATCAGCCCCAGCATTTT | TRBV10-2 | 16 | TRBD1 | TRBJ1-5 | many
CASLVGTEAFF | TGTGCCAGCTTGGTCGGGACTGAAGCTTTCTTT | TRBV2 | 11 | . | TRBJ1-1 | many
CASSPLQGLGNTIYF | TGTGCCAGTAGTCCCTTACAGGGCCTTGGAAACACCATATATTTT | TRBV19 | 15 | . | TRBJ1-3 | many
CASTLGGTEAFF | TGTGCCAGCACCCTGGGGGGCACTGAAGCTTTCTTT | TRBV7-8 | 12 | . | TRBJ1-1 | many
CSAILAGEGRSYEQYF | TGCAGTGCCATCCTAGCGGGAGAGGGCCGCTCCTACGAGCAGTACTTC | TRBV20-1 | 16 | TRBD2 | TRBJ2-7 | many
CASSAAGDGDIQYF | TGTGCCAGCAGTGCCGCGGGAGATGGGGACATTCAGTACTTC | TRBV6-4 | 14 | TRBD2 | TRBJ2-4 | many
CASSQEGLAGGSTDTQYF | TGTGCCAGCAGCCAAGAGGGACTAGCGGGAGGCAGCACAGATACGCAGTATTTT | TRBV3-1 | 18 | TRBD2 | TRBJ2-3 | many
CASSEYGNSPLHF | TGTGCCAGCAGTGAATACGGGAATTCACCCCTCCACTTT | TRBV25-1 | 13 | . | TRBJ1-6 | many
CASSLDRQGITNEKLFF | TGTGCCAGCAGCTTAGACCGACAGGGAATTACTAATGAAAAACTGTTTTTT | TRBV7-9 | 17 | TRBD1 | TRBJ1-4 | many
CASSQGHPANYGYTF | TGTGCCAGCAGCCAGGGACATCCAGCTAACTATGGCTACACCTTC | TRBV3-1 | 15 | . | TRBJ1-2 | many
CASGTRNQPQHF | TGTGCCAGCGGAACTCGGAATCAGCCCCAGCATTTT | TRBV7-2 | 12 | . | TRBJ1-5 | many
CASSRPTTGEAFF | TGTGCCAGCAGTCGACCGACAACAGGTGAAGCTTTCTTT | TRBV6-2/TRBV6-3 | 13 | . | TRBJ1-1 | many
CARQESSKQKTQYF | TGTGCTCGGCAAGAGTCTAGCAAACAGAAGACCCAGTACTTC | TRBV30 | 14 | . | TRBJ2-5 | many
CASSLFPTPRRINIQYF | TGTGCCAGCAGTTTATTTCCCACCCCCCGGAGGATAAACATTCAGTACTTC | TRBV28 | 17 | . | TRBJ2-4 | many
CAWSATWDGYTF | TGTGCCTGGAGTGCGACTTGGGATGGCTACACCTTC | TRBV30 | 12 | . | TRBJ1-2 | many
CASSSSGVFLSDEQYF | TGTGCCAGCAGTTCTAGCGGGGTTTTCTTATCTGACGAGCAGTACTTC | TRBV6-2/TRBV6-3 | 16 | TRBD2 | TRBJ2-7 | few
CASSLLAGGFNEQFF | TGTGCCAGCAGTTTACTAGCGGGAGGTTTCAATGAGCAGTTCTTC | TRBV12-3/TRBV12-4 | 15 | TRBD2 | TRBJ2-1 | many
CASSPGVGGQQETQYF | TGTGCCAGCAGCCCCGGTGTGGGGGGTCAACAAGAGACCCAGTACTTC | TRBV11-2 | 16 | . | TRBJ2-5 | many
CASSSGQGVGGYTF | TGTGCCAGCAGTTCCGGACAGGGTGTGGGTGGCTACACCTTC | TRBV28 | 14 | TRBD1 | TRBJ1-2 | many
CASSVLVESNEQFF | TGTGCCAGCAGCGTACTAGTTGAATCCAATGAGCAGTTCTTC | TRBV9 | 14 | . | TRBJ2-1 | many
CSMDSRTEAFF | TGCAGCATGGATTCGAGGACTGAAGCTTTCTTT | TRBV29-1 | 11 | . | TRBJ1-1 | many
CASSPRGENRRGYTF | TGTGCCAGCAGCCCGAGGGGGGAGAATCGTCGTGGCTACACCTTC | TRBV27 | 15 | . | TRBJ1-2 | many
CASSLEGRGSNYGYTF | TGTGCCAGCAGCTTAGAGGGCAGGGGTTCTAACTATGGCTACACCTTC | TRBV11-3 | 16 | . | TRBJ1-2 | medium-sized
CASSPGLRNEQYF | TGCGCCAGCAGCCCGGGACTCCGTAACGAGCAGTACTTC | TRBV5-1 | 13 | . | TRBJ2-7 | many
CATKGRGRERHEQFF | TGCGCCACCAAGGGGAGGGGCAGGGAAAGGCATGAGCAGTTCTTC | TRBV10-2 | 15 | TRBD2 | TRBJ2-1 | many
CASSLRLAGLADEQYF | TGTGCCAGCAGCTTAAGGCTAGCGGGATTAGCTGACGAGCAGTACTTC | TRBV7-8 | 16 | TRBD2 | TRBJ2-7 | many
CASSVDYTLRDTEAFF | TGTGCCAGCAGCGTAGACTACACCCTTCGGGACACTGAAGCTTTCTTT | TRBV9 | 16 | . | TRBJ1-1 | many
CASSRGRTNTGELFF | TGTGCCAGCAGCCGGGGGAGAACGAACACCGGGGAGCTGTTTTTT | TRBV3-1 | 15 | . | TRBJ2-2 | many
CASIPGWGRGNTEAFF | TGTGCCAGCATCCCCGGGTGGGGCAGGGGGAACACTGAAGCTTTCTTT | TRBV5-6 | 16 | . | TRBJ1-1 | .
CASRTGGFGTEAFF | TGCGCCAGCCGGACAGGGGGGTTTGGCACTGAAGCTTTCTTT | TRBV5-1 | 14 | TRBD1 | TRBJ1-1 | many
CASSSFDLAQYF | TGTGCCAGCAGCTCTTTTGACCTAGCCCAGTACTTC | TRBV5-6 | 12 | . | TRBJ2-5 | many
CSASPHFTLAGEKLFF | TGCAGTGCTAGCCCCCATTTTACCCTTGCTGGTGAAAAACTGTTTTTT | TRBV20-1 | 16 | . | TRBJ1-4 | .
CASRPTSGRIAGELFF | TGTGCCAGCAGGCCGACTAGCGGGAGAATTGCCGGGGAGCTGTTTTTT | TRBV6-2/TRBV6-3 | 16 | TRBD2 | TRBJ2-2 | many
CASSLGGVGYEQYF | TGTGCCAGCAGCTTGGGGGGTGTGGGGTACGAGCAGTACTTC | TRBV5-6 | 14 | . | TRBJ2-7 | few
CASSQETVRDNSPLHF | TGTGCCAGCAGCCAAGAGACAGTTCGTGACAATTCACCCCTCCACTTT | TRBV4-2 | 16 | . | TRBJ1-6 | many